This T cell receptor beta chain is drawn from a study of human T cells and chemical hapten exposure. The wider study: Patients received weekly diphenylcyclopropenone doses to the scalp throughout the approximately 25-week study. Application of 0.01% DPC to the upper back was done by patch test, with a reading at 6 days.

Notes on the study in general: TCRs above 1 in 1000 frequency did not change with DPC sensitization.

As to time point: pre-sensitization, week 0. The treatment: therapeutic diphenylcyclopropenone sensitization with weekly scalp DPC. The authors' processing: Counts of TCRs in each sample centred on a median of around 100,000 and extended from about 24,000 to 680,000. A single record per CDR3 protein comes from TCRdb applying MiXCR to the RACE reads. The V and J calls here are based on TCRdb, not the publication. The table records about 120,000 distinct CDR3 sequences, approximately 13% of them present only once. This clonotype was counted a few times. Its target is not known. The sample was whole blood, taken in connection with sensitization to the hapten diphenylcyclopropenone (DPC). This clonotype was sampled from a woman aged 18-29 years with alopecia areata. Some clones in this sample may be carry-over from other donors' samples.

CDR3 region: CASSTGTGGTEAFF. CDR3 DNA: TGTGCCAGCAGTACCGGGACAGGGGGCACTGAAGCTTTCTTT. This chain joins TRBV12-3 or TRBV12-4 and TRBJ1-1; 11 bases align to TRBD1. There are 14 residues in the CDR3. Trimming cost V 5 bases and J 4 bases; bases outside gene matches: 3.